A selection of T cell receptor beta chains follows, all from one sample in a study of blood T cell repertoires in COVID-19. The table came from immunoSEQ multiplex PCR; TCRdb's copy has only in-frame clones and leaves some out. The sample gives roughly 250,000 clones, 70% to 90% of which show up once; over 1.5% is in the top ten. The specimen sequenced was PBMCs or T cells enriched from blood (not recorded which). These receptors all come from a woman aged 45-65 years who had recovered from COVID-19. The CDR3 runs from the conserved cysteine through the conserved F or W. A D gene is named only where the DNA matches it firmly. Clone sizes are given selectively: once, few, many, or a class where the clone is expanded.

d_call	clone_size	v_call	j_call	cdr3_aa	cdr3_nt
NA	NA	TRBV28	TRBJ1-2	CASSLRAGNYGYTF	TGTGCCAGCAGTTTAAGGGCAGGGAACTATGGCTACACCTTC
TRBD1	NA	TRBV19	TRBJ2-7	CASQNRGRPYEQYF	TGTGCCAGTCAGAACAGGGGGCGCCCCTACGAGCAGTACTTC
NA	NA	TRBV2	TRBJ1-1	CASSTHREGAFF	TGTGCCAGCAGTACACACAGGGAAGGAGCTTTCTTT
TRBD1	few	TRBV5-1	TRBJ1-1	CASSLVVAGGHQDTEAFF	TGCGCCAGCAGCTTGGTCGTGGCAGGGGGCCACCAGGACACTGAAGCTTTCTTT
NA	NA	TRBV20-1	TRBJ2-7	CSASEGLAGQYF	TGCAGTGCTAGTGAAGGACTGGCGGGGCAGTACTTC
NA	NA	TRBV3-1/TRBV3-2	TRBJ2-2	CASSRGRGYTGELFF	TGTGCCAGCAGCCGCGGACGGGGTTACACCGGGGAGCTGTTTTTT
TRBD1	NA	TRBV5-4	TRBJ1-5	CASSPAPQGQEQPQHF	TGTGCCAGCAGCCCAGCCCCACAGGGGCAGGAGCAGCCCCAGCATTTT
NA	NA	TRBV5-1	TRBJ2-7	CASSLVGGASYEQYF	TGCGCCAGCAGCTTGGTTGGGGGCGCGTCCTACGAGCAGTACTTC
TRBD1	once	TRBV25-1	TRBJ2-2	CASIQGAGGELFF	TGTGCCAGTATACAGGGGGCCGGCGGGGAGCTGTTTTTT
TRBD1	once	TRBV20-1	TRBJ1-4	CSASYGTGFEKLFF	TGCAGTGCTAGTTACGGGACAGGATTTGAAAAACTGTTTTTT
TRBD1	NA	TRBV5-1	TRBJ2-1	CASSLDGQGPNNEQFF	TGCGCCAGCAGCTTGGATGGACAGGGGCCGAACAATGAGCAGTTCTTC
NA	NA	TRBV7-6	TRBJ2-5	CASSSEITQETQYF	TGTGCCAGCAGCTCTGAGATAACTCAAGAGACCCAGTACTTC
NA	NA	TRBV19	TRBJ1-2	CASTLLQNRLYGYTF	TGTGCCAGTACATTATTGCAGAATCGACTCTATGGCTACACCTTC
NA	NA	TRBV4-1	TRBJ1-1	CASSQGAIKVYTGLDTEAFF	TGCGCCAGCAGCCAAGGAGCTATTAAAGTTTATACAGGGTTGGATACTGAAGCTTTCTTT
NA	NA	TRBV15	TRBJ1-2	CATSRDQTDIYGYTF	TGTGCCACCAGCAGAGATCAAACAGACATCTATGGCTACACCTTC
TRBD2	NA	TRBV7-2	TRBJ2-1	CASSLRIWGLAGGEQFF	TGTGCCAGCAGCTTAAGAATATGGGGTCTAGCGGGAGGGGAGCAGTTCTTC
NA	NA	TRBV25-1	TRBJ2-7	CASTPAGVFYEQYF	TGTGCCAGCACACCGGCGGGCGTATTCTACGAGCAGTACTTC
TRBD2	NA	TRBV4-1	TRBJ2-7	CASSQDQFGKGGLEQYF	TGCGCCAGCAGCCAAGATCAGTTTGGGAAGGGAGGGCTAGAGCAGTACTTC
TRBD1	NA	TRBV5-8	TRBJ2-3	CASSLAGGPTDTQYF	TGTGCCAGCAGCTTGGCAGGGGGCCCGACAGATACGCAGTATTTT
TRBD1	NA	TRBV7-9	TRBJ1-4	CASSFTGQGASNEKLFF	TGTGCCAGCAGCTTTACGGGGCAGGGGGCGTCTAATGAAAAACTGTTTTTT
TRBD1	NA	TRBV27	TRBJ2-3	CASSPLQGASTDTQYF	TGTGCCAGCAGTCCACTACAGGGGGCTAGCACAGATACGCAGTATTTT
NA	NA	TRBV5-4	TRBJ2-2	CASSPQRGSFAGELFF	TGTGCCAGCAGCCCCCAACGTGGGAGTTTCGCCGGGGAGCTGTTTTTT
NA	NA	TRBV5-5	TRBJ1-5	CASSLGRDTNQPQHF	TGTGCCAGCAGCTTGGGCCGGGACACCAATCAGCCCCAGCATTTT
NA	once	TRBV18	TRBJ1-4	CASSRNQGRDEKLFF	TGTGCCAGCTCACGGAATCAGGGAAGGGATGAAAAACTGTTTTTT
TRBD1	NA	TRBV5-1	TRBJ2-5	CASSLDRVEETQYF	TGCGCCAGCAGCCTGGACAGGGTAGAAGAGACCCAGTACTTC
TRBD1	NA	TRBV29-1	TRBJ1-1	CSVLRTGRWVVDF	TGCAGCGTTCTCCGGACAGGGCGTTGGGTCGTTGACTTT
NA	once	TRBV25-1	TRBJ1-1	CASIRAGGDTEAFF	TGTGCCAGCATCAGGGCCGGGGGGGATACTGAAGCTTTCTTT
TRBD1	NA	TRBV28	TRBJ2-2	CASSSGTVNTGELFF	TGTGCCAGCAGTTCCGGGACAGTGAACACCGGGGAGCTGTTTTTT
NA	NA	TRBV27	TRBJ1-3	CASSYSGAGGNTIYF	TGTGCCAGCAGCTACTCAGGGGCGGGTGGAAACACCATATATTTT
NA	NA	TRBV3-1/TRBV3-2	TRBJ2-1	CASSLHGVTIAEQFF	TGTGCCAGCAGCCTACACGGGGTCACAATCGCCGAGCAGTTCTTC
NA	NA	TRBV4-2	TRBJ1-6	CASSQERDSTLSPLHF	TGTGCCAGCAGCCAAGAACGAGACAGTACTCTTTCACCCCTCCACTTT
NA	NA	TRBV19	TRBJ2-2	CASRPGHLTGELFF	TGTGCCAGTAGGCCCGGACACCTCACCGGGGAGCTGTTTTTT
NA	NA	TRBV3-1/TRBV3-2	TRBJ1-4	CASSQPPRRQLFF	TGTGCCAGCAGCCAACCCCCTAGGCGGCAACTGTTTTTT
NA	NA	TRBV19	TRBJ2-2	CASSLLDTTGELFF	TGTGCCAGTAGTTTACTAGACACCACCGGGGAGCTGTTTTTT
NA	NA	TRBV27	TRBJ1-1	CASSLGQEAFF	TGTGCCAGCAGTTTAGGGCAGGAAGCTTTCTTT
NA	NA	TRBV27	TRBJ1-1	CASSSGHRNTEAFF	TGTGCCAGCAGTTCCGGACACCGGAACACTGAAGCTTTCTTT
NA	once	TRBV2	TRBJ2-7	CASTPGYRYEQYF	TGTGCCAGCACCCCGGGGTATCGGTACGAGCAGTACTTC
NA	NA	TRBV5-1	TRBJ2-7	CASSSAVRDEQYF	TGCGCCAGCAGCTCGGCCGTGAGGGACGAGCAGTACTTC
NA	NA	TRBV4-1	TRBJ1-2	CASSRGEDGYTF	TGCGCCAGCAGCCGTGGGGAGGATGGCTACACCTTC
TRBD2	NA	TRBV4-2	TRBJ2-7	CASSQDRGLANSYEQYF	TGTGCCAGCAGCCAAGATCGAGGACTAGCGAACTCCTACGAGCAGTACTTC
NA	NA	TRBV7-8	TRBJ1-2	CASSLDGPSTF	TGTGCCAGCAGCTTAGACGGTCCGAGCACCTTC
NA	NA	TRBV28	TRBJ1-1	CASSLWQAAEAFF	TGTGCCAGCAGTTTGTGGCAGGCTGCTGAAGCTTTCTTT
TRBD1	NA	TRBV5-1	TRBJ1-1	CASSPRGSDTEAFF	TGCGCCAGCAGCCCCAGGGGGTCCGACACTGAAGCTTTCTTT
TRBD2	NA	TRBV7-9	TRBJ2-5	CASSLWLAGRETQYF	TGTGCCAGCAGCTTATGGCTAGCGGGAAGGGAGACCCAGTACTTC
NA	NA	TRBV7-8	TRBJ2-1	CASTWASSYNEQFF	TGTGCCAGCACCTGGGCGAGCTCCTACAATGAGCAGTTCTTC